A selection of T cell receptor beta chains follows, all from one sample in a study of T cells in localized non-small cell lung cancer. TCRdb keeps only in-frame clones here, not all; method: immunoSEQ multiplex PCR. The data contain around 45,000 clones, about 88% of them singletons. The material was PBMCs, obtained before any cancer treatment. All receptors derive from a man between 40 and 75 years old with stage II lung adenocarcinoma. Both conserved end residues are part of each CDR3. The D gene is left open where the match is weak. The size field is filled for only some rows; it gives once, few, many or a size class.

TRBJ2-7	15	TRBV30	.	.	TGTGCCTGGAGTGTACCACGTCAGGGCAACTACGAGCAGTACTTC	CAWSVPRQGNYEQYF
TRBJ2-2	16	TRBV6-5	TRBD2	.	TGTGCCAGCAGTTATCCCGCGGGGGCGAACACCGGGGAGCTGTTTTTT	CASSYPAGANTGELFF
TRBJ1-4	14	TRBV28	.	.	TGTGCCAGCAGTTTAGGGGGCGGGGATGAAAAACTGTTTTTT	CASSLGGGDEKLFF
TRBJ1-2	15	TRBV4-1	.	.	TGCGCCAGCAGCCCACAAACCTTACGGGAGGGTGGCTACACCTTC	CASSPQTLREGGYTF
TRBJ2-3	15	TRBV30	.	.	TGTGCCTGGAGCCTAGGGCCAGGGAGCACAGATACGCAGTATTTT	CAWSLGPGSTDTQYF
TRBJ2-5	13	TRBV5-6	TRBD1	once	TGTGCCAGCAGACCGACAGGGGTAGAGACCCAGTACTTC	CASRPTGVETQYF
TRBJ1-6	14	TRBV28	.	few	TGTGCCAGCAGTTTATGGGGGATCGATTCACCCCTCCACTTT	CASSLWGIDSPLHF
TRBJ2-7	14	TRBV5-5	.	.	TGTGCCAGCAGCCGCTCGGATGACAGCTACGAGCAGTACTTC	CASSRSDDSYEQYF
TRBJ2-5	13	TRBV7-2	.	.	TGTGCCAGCAGCTTGTTAGCCACAGAGACCCAGTACTTC	CASSLLATETQYF
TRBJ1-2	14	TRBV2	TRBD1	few	TGTGCCAGCAGTGAGACGGACAGGACTTATGGCTACACCTTC	CASSETDRTYGYTF
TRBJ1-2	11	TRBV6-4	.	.	TGTGCCCTCAAGGGGGGATGTGGCTACACCTTC	CALKGGCGYTF
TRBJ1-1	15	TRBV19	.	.	TGTGCCAGTAGTTCCATCGGGGTAAGGTTGGGTGAAGCTTTCTTT	CASSSIGVRLGEAFF